The text below deals with one TCR beta chain. The read terminates 3 residues before the CDR3 end, so the remaining end is supplied by the germline J gene. This sample is drawn from a study of T cells in women clearing cervical HPV infection. Study overall: Cases were women with histologically confirmed HPV16-related CIN3 or worse, including a couple of invasive cancers.

This CDR3 has 15 amino acids. CDR1 and CDR2 from the germline V gene are SEHNR and FQNEAQ (reference sequence). V shed 1 base and J shed 7 bases, with 14 bases lying between them. The data were produced by immunoSEQ multiplex PCR, yet TCRdb's version contains in-frame clones alone and is incomplete. The listing records 35,000 to 45,000 clones. The origin of this receptor is a woman between 18 and 70 years old with a cervical HPV16 infection that either progressed to CIN3+ or cleared (not recorded which). The specimen sequenced was blood buffy coat. The J gene is TRBJ2-4, the V gene TRBV7-9; D is perhaps TRBD1 (6 bases). The part of the CDR3 DNA that was read is TGTGCCAGCAGCTTAGTACAGGGCGTTGAGAACATT. Its protein product is CASSLVQGVENI. The full CDR3 is CASSLVQGVENIQYF.